This entry describes one T cell receptor beta chain. Antigen: not known. Per germline, CDR1 LGHNA and CDR2 YNFKEQ. Trimming shortened V by 0 bases and J by 2 bases, and 9 bases separated the two germline ends. This CDR3 has 15 residues. The isolated RNA, all of it, was reverse transcribed, so expressed TCRB transcripts were what got sequenced. Repertoires were generated with immunoSEQ multiplex PCR, while TCRdb's copy carries only in-frame clones and drops some. The sample shows some 360,000 clones, around 10% of them seen only once. This entry comes from a study of beta chain features in type 1 diabetes. General study points: Patients with type 1 diabetes showed fewer VDJ junction insertions and more deletions. Shorter TCRB CDR3s, moderately but significantly so, marked every one of the four CD4+ subsets in Type 1 diabetes patients.

The rearrangement joins TRBV4-2 to TRBJ2-3; no definite D call. The sequenced sample was central memory CD4+ T cells from blood. The receptor comes from a man aged 25-45 years with type 1 diabetes. In nucleotides, the CDR3 is TGTGCCAGCAGCCAAGAGAAGAGTTCCACAGATACGCAGTATTTT. It encodes CASSQEKSSTDTQYF.